Reported below is one T cell receptor (beta chain). Its specificity is not known. The sample comes from a study of cytomegalovirus exposure and HLA in healthy donors. Study-level background: As released early, the data held 70 million to 95 million unique TCRs from HLA-typed donors. Study-wide findings and caveats: In vitro work confirmed that a few CMV-associated chains recognize CMV antigens. Rare TCR sequences dominated, though some public TCRs recurred in many donors.

13 Jbeta primers and 60 Vbeta primers were used for the PCR. Some clones are missing from TCRdb's copy, which holds only in-frame ones; the method was immunoSEQ multiplex PCR. The table records over 200,000 clones, approximately 70% of them present only once. V was cut by 4 bases and J by 3 bases, with 7 bases left in between. The CDR3 length is 12 residues. The germline V gene encodes CDR1 MNHEY and CDR2 SMNVEV (reference sequence). The sequence was collected from a woman aged 25 to 39 in good health and CMV-seronegative. The chain is built from TRBV27 and TRBJ2-7, with D uncertain. Sequenced input: PBMCs. As DNA, the CDR3 is TGTGCCAGCAGTTCTCCGGGCTACGAGCAGTACTTC. The encoded protein is CASSSPGYEQYF.